This is a list of T cell receptor beta chains from one sample in a study of identical twins. TCRdb analysed the 5' RACE reads with MiXCR anew, one entry per CDR3 protein. The profile shows more than 650,000 distinct CDR3 sequences, 5.5% to 7.5% of them singletons. The sequenced sample consisted of naive T cells sorted from blood. Every receptor here comes from a man younger than 35 in good health. The CDR3 runs from the conserved cysteine through the conserved F or W. A D gene is named only where the DNA matches it firmly. Rows may omit the clone size; those that give it use once, few, many or a size class.

>many|TRBV12-3/TRBV12-4|TRBD1|TRBJ2-3
CASSVGTGAQYF
TGTGCCAGCAGTGTTGGGACAGGGGCGCAGTATTTT
>many|TRBV7-9|NA|TRBJ1-2
CASSPRGDGYGYTF
TGTGCCAGCAGCCCCCGGGGGGACGGCTATGGCTACACCTTC
>many|TRBV7-2|TRBD1|TRBJ2-3
CASSGARDRDPDTQYF
TGTGCCAGCAGCGGCGCCCGGGACAGGGATCCAGATACGCAGTATTTT
>few|TRBV7-2|TRBD2|TRBJ2-7
CASSLAGVAGGYEQYF
TGTGCCAGCAGCTTAGCAGGGGTAGCGGGAGGCTACGAGCAGTACTTC
>many|TRBV20-1|NA|TRBJ2-1
CSARDTGGYNEQFF
TGCAGTGCTAGAGATACGGGCGGCTACAATGAGCAGTTCTTC
>NA|TRBV11-1|NA|TRBJ2-3
CASSYMGRDTQYF
TGTGCCAGCAGCTATATGGGGAGGGATACGCAGTATTTT
>many|TRBV20-1|TRBD1|TRBJ2-1
CSAKPGGAYNEQFF
TGCAGTGCTAAGCCAGGGGGCGCTTACAATGAGCAGTTCTTC
>NA|TRBV29-1|TRBD1|TRBJ2-7
CSVRDRAHEQYF
TGCAGCGTACGGGACAGGGCCCACGAGCAGTACTTC
>many|TRBV12-3/TRBV12-4|NA|TRBJ2-3
CASSFGGSRTDTQYF
TGTGCCAGCAGTTTTGGCGGATCCCGCACAGATACGCAGTATTTT
>few|TRBV4-1|TRBD1|TRBJ2-3
CASSPSGQGSDTQYF
TGCGCCAGCAGCCCCTCGGGACAGGGCTCAGATACGCAGTATTTT
>many|TRBV7-8|NA|TRBJ2-7
CASSPTLWPYEQYF
TGTGCCAGCAGCCCAACACTGTGGCCGTACGAGCAGTACTTC
>NA|TRBV5-1|TRBD1|TRBJ2-2
CASSDPGTGVQTGELFF
TGCGCCAGCAGCGACCCCGGGACAGGGGTCCAAACCGGGGAGCTGTTTTTT
>NA|TRBV24-1|NA|TRBJ2-5
CATSDPIMRAIETQYF
TGTGCCACCAGTGATCCAATCATGCGGGCCATAGAGACCCAGTACTTC
>few|TRBV5-1|NA|TRBJ2-3
CASRSRSQTDTQYF
TGCGCCAGCAGGTCGCGAAGCCAAACAGATACGCAGTATTTT
>NA|TRBV20-1|NA|TRBJ2-7
CSARDPTPRSGEQYF
TGCAGTGCTAGAGATCCCACCCCGCGGTCGGGCGAGCAGTACTTC
>many|TRBV7-2|TRBD2|TRBJ2-1
CASSLTSGRYDEQFF
TGTGCCAGCAGCTTAACTAGCGGGAGGTACGATGAGCAGTTCTTC
>NA|TRBV18|NA|TRBJ2-7
CASSPWTANYEQYF
TGTGCCAGCTCACCTTGGACGGCAAACTACGAGCAGTACTTC
>NA|TRBV11-2|TRBD1|TRBJ1-4
CASSSGTAGEKLFF
TGTGCCAGCAGCTCCGGGACAGCGGGTGAAAAACTGTTTTTT
>many|TRBV7-6|TRBD2|TRBJ2-1
CASSRPNRDYNNEQFF
TGTGCCAGCAGCCGCCCTAACCGGGACTATAACAATGAGCAGTTCTTC
>NA|TRBV6-2/TRBV6-3|NA|TRBJ1-4
CASSTPGHGLEKLFF
TGTGCCAGCAGTACCCCGGGACACGGACTTGAAAAACTGTTTTTT
>many|TRBV29-1|NA|TRBJ2-7
CSVAPGDEQYF
TGCAGCGTGGCCCCCGGGGACGAGCAGTACTTC
>NA|TRBV7-2|NA|TRBJ2-5
CASSLGYRGSVQETQYF
TGTGCCAGCAGCTTAGGTTATCGGGGTTCTGTTCAAGAGACCCAGTACTTC
>few|TRBV4-3|NA|TRBJ2-7
CASSQVASAEQYF
TGCGCCAGCAGCCAAGTCGCTAGCGCCGAGCAGTACTTC
>few|TRBV4-2|NA|TRBJ2-3
CASSHLGTLVAQYF
TGTGCCAGCAGCCACCTAGGTACGCTAGTAGCGCAGTATTTT
>NA|TRBV20-1|NA|TRBJ2-3
CSARDPAGVYADTQYF
TGCAGTGCTAGAGATCCCGCAGGGGTCTACGCAGATACGCAGTATTTT
>NA|TRBV20-1|TRBD2|TRBJ2-1
CSARDKSGLGSPNEQFF
TGCAGTGCTAGAGATAAATCGGGACTAGGATCCCCCAATGAGCAGTTCTTC
>NA|TRBV6-2/TRBV6-3|NA|TRBJ2-7
CASSYSGPPEEQYF
TGTGCCAGCAGTTACTCTGGCCCCCCGGAAGAGCAGTACTTC
>NA|TRBV14|NA|TRBJ2-1
CASSLGPSWYEQFF
TGTGCCAGCAGCCTCGGACCAAGCTGGTATGAGCAGTTCTTC
>few|TRBV6-1|TRBD2|TRBJ2-1
CASSRGLANNEQFF
TGTGCCAGCAGTCGCGGACTAGCGAACAATGAGCAGTTCTTC
>many|TRBV12-3/TRBV12-4|NA|TRBJ2-1
CATRAYSYNEQFF
TGTGCCACCCGGGCCTACTCCTACAATGAGCAGTTCTTC
>NA|TRBV4-2|NA|TRBJ2-1
CASSPSQLATEGSYNEQFF
TGTGCCAGCAGCCCCTCTCAGCTAGCGACCGAGGGGTCCTACAATGAGCAGTTCTTC
>many|TRBV10-3|TRBD1|TRBJ2-1
CAISKDRARGQFF
TGTGCCATCAGCAAAGACAGGGCCCGGGGGCAGTTCTTC
>many|TRBV20-1|NA|TRBJ2-6
CSARVGGSSGAGANVLTF
TGCAGTGCTAGAGTGGGGGGCTCCTCTGGCGCTGGGGCCAACGTCCTGACTTTC
>few|TRBV28|NA|TRBJ2-7
CASNRRGASYEQYF
TGTGCCAGCAACCGCCGGGGGGCATCCTACGAGCAGTACTTC
>many|TRBV20-1|TRBD2|TRBJ2-1
CSASLPAGVRHEQFF
TGCAGTGCTAGTTTGCCAGCGGGAGTTCGCCATGAGCAGTTCTTC
>many|TRBV7-9|NA|TRBJ2-1
CASSLRQGINEQFF
TGTGCCAGCAGCTTACGCCAGGGAATCAATGAGCAGTTCTTC
>many|TRBV29-1|NA|TRBJ2-3
CSAGLTSTDTQYF
TGCAGCGCCGGACTTACTAGCACAGATACGCAGTATTTT
>many|TRBV5-1|NA|TRBJ2-3
CASSLDPGGMDTQYF
TGCGCCAGCAGCTTGGATCCCGGGGGAATGGATACGCAGTATTTT
>many|TRBV6-5|TRBD2|TRBJ2-1
CASSYGTSGTYNEQFF
TGTGCCAGCAGTTACGGGACTAGCGGGACCTACAATGAGCAGTTCTTC
>few|TRBV5-5|NA|TRBJ1-1
CASSLRGVDEAFF
TGTGCCAGCAGCTTGAGGGGTGTTGATGAAGCTTTCTTT
>many|TRBV29-1|TRBD1|TRBJ2-3
CSVEDRVGTDTQYF
TGCAGCGTTGAGGACAGGGTGGGCACAGATACGCAGTATTTT
>few|TRBV27|NA|TRBJ1-2
CASSPTSGGRYYGYTF
TGTGCCAGCAGTCCCACCTCCGGGGGCAGGTACTATGGCTACACCTTC
>NA|TRBV4-1|TRBD1|TRBJ2-7
CASSHLGTGGAYEQYF
TGCGCCAGCAGCCACCTTGGGACAGGGGGTGCCTACGAGCAGTACTTC
>NA|TRBV4-1|TRBD2|TRBJ2-1
CASSANSGRVSYNEQFF
TGCGCCAGCAGCGCTAACAGCGGGAGGGTCTCCTACAATGAGCAGTTCTTC
>NA|TRBV3-1|TRBD2|TRBJ2-1
CASTGTSGGYYNEQFF
TGTGCCAGCACAGGGACTAGCGGGGGGTACTACAATGAGCAGTTCTTC
>NA|TRBV12-3/TRBV12-4|NA|TRBJ1-5
CASSSYSQRFNQQPQHF
TGTGCCAGCAGCTCCTATTCGCAGCGGTTCAATCAGCAGCCCCAGCATTTT
>few|TRBV6-2/TRBV6-3|NA|TRBJ1-2
CASSSSANYYGYTF
TGTGCCAGCAGTTCCTCGGCGAACTACTATGGCTACACCTTC
>many|TRBV20-1|NA|TRBJ1-6
CSAEGRTRNNSPLHF
TGCAGTGCGGAGGGTCGGACAAGAAATAATTCACCCCTCCACTTT
>many|TRBV29-1|NA|TRBJ1-4
CSVSRKLNEKLFF
TGCAGCGTGTCACGGAAGCTCAATGAAAAACTGTTTTTT
>NA|TRBV4-2|TRBD2|TRBJ2-3
CASSQDKLTSGTFTDTQYF
TGTGCCAGCAGCCAAGATAAACTGACTAGCGGGACCTTCACAGATACGCAGTATTTT
>NA|TRBV28|TRBD1|TRBJ2-2
CASSLGISFRDVGQGDTGELFF
TGTGCCAGCAGTTTGGGAATCAGTTTCCGGGACGTCGGACAGGGCGACACCGGGGAGCTGTTTTTT